The rows below give T cell receptor beta chains drawn from one sample of a study of T cells in Graves' hyperthyroidism and ophthalmopathy. TCRdb fed the multiplex PCR reads into MiXCR, producing one record per CDR3 protein. The data contain approximately 610,000 distinct CDR3 sequences, 14% to 15% of them singletons. The sequenced sample was blood. Source of these receptors: a woman between 40 and 55 years old with Graves' ophthalmopathy. Both conserved end residues are part of each CDR3. A D gene is named only where the DNA matches it firmly. Rows may omit the clone size; those that give it use once, few, many or a size class.

d_call: TRBD2; j_call: TRBJ2-2; clone_size: few; v_call: TRBV20-1; cdr3_nt: TGCAGTGTCAATAGCGGGAGAAGGACCGGGGAGCTGTTTTTT; cdr3_aa: CSVNSGRRTGELFF
d_call: .; j_call: TRBJ1-2; clone_size: many; v_call: TRBV27; cdr3_nt: TGTGCCAGCAGTTCGGGGGAAAACTATGGCTACACCTTC; cdr3_aa: CASSSGENYGYTF
d_call: .; j_call: TRBJ2-3; clone_size: few; v_call: TRBV24-1; cdr3_nt: TGTGCCACCAGTGATCGACTGGACCGGGGCACAGATACGCAGTATTTT; cdr3_aa: CATSDRLDRGTDTQYF
d_call: TRBD1; j_call: TRBJ2-6; clone_size: .; v_call: TRBV11-1; cdr3_nt: TGTGCCAGCAGCGATGACAGGGCTGGGGCCAACGTCCTGACTTTC; cdr3_aa: CASSDDRAGANVLTF
d_call: .; j_call: TRBJ1-1; clone_size: many; v_call: TRBV20-1; cdr3_nt: TGCAGTGCTAGTAACAGGGTGAACACTGAAGCTTTCTTT; cdr3_aa: CSASNRVNTEAFF
d_call: .; j_call: TRBJ2-7; clone_size: .; v_call: TRBV6-2/TRBV6-3; cdr3_nt: TGTGCCAGCAGTTACTCTTCGGGTGATGGGGGGAAGCGGGTCGAGCAGTACTTC; cdr3_aa: CASSYSSGDGGKRVEQYF
d_call: TRBD1; j_call: TRBJ1-5; clone_size: many; v_call: TRBV20-1; cdr3_nt: TGCAGTGCTAGAGGGGCCGACAGGGGCAATCAGCCCCAGCATTTT; cdr3_aa: CSARGADRGNQPQHF
d_call: .; j_call: TRBJ1-5; clone_size: many; v_call: TRBV30; cdr3_nt: TGTGCCTGGAGTGACAAGGGGGGCAATCAGCCCCAGCATTTT; cdr3_aa: CAWSDKGGNQPQHF
d_call: TRBD2; j_call: TRBJ2-3; clone_size: few; v_call: TRBV12-5; cdr3_nt: TGTGCTAGTGGTTTAGGGACTAGCGCAGATACGCAGTATTTT; cdr3_aa: CASGLGTSADTQYF
d_call: TRBD2; j_call: TRBJ2-5; clone_size: many; v_call: TRBV12-3/TRBV12-4; cdr3_nt: TGTGCCAGCAGTCGAACGACTAGCGGGAGGAAAGAGACCCAGTACTTC; cdr3_aa: CASSRTTSGRKETQYF